What follows is one T cell receptor (beta chain) and its context. CD8+ and CD4+ T cells were negatively isolated; TEMRA cells were FACS-enriched. An input of roughly 0.5 to 1 ug of RNA was subjected to reverse transcription using random hexamers. One entry per CDR3 protein, called by TCRdb with MiXCR from the immunoSEQ multiplex PCR reads. This table has under 550,000 distinct CDR3 sequences, approximately 89% appearing once. The sample originates from a study of CD8 T cells in Susac syndrome. Between the trimmed V and J ends, which lost 6 bases and 3 bases, there was a span of 17 bases. Germline V CDR1 and CDR2: MNHNY, SVGAGI (reference sequence). This CDR3 spans 16 amino acids.

The sample comprised CD8+ T cells from PBMCs. The J gene is TRBJ1-4, the V gene TRBV6-6; maybe TRBD1 (6 bases). This TCR came from a human donor with multiple sclerosis. CDR3 sequence (DNA): TGTGCCAGCAGCTGGACTACAGGGCGGGCTAATGAAAAACTGTTTTTT. Translating gives CASSWTTGRANEKLFF.